This TCR beta chain was captured by sequencing in a study of blood T cell repertoires in COVID-19. Repertoires were generated with immunoSEQ multiplex PCR, while TCRdb's copy carries only in-frame clones and drops some. The data show approximately 98,000 clones, about 81% seen once. Trimming pared 1 base from V and 3 bases from J, leaving 10 bases between. This CDR3 contains 14 residues. Germline V gene lookup returns CDR1 SGHTA and CDR2 FQGNSA. The material sequenced was peripheral blood. This TCR came from a man older than 75 with acute or convalescent COVID-19. The chain is built from TRBV7-2 and TRBJ2-7; perhaps TRBD2 as D (5 bases). This CDR3 reads CASSLGLADYEQYF. The CDR3 region has the DNA TGTGCCAGCAGCTTAGGTCTAGCAGACTACGAGCAGTACTTC.